This passage covers 16 T cell receptor beta chains from one sample sequenced in a study of T cells in Graves' hyperthyroidism and ophthalmopathy. RNA transcripts were the template for amplifying TCR beta CDR3 regions. The HTBI primer set was used in a first-round RT-PCR of the TCR CDR3. TCRdb processed the multiplex PCR reads anew with MiXCR; each CDR3 protein has one entry. Counted here are approximately 610,000 distinct CDR3 sequences, approximately 15% occurring once; the ten biggest clones make up about 20%. Source material: blood. The receptors were gathered from a woman aged 18-29 years with Graves' hyperthyroidism.

This clonotype was found many times. The chain joins TRBV7-2 to TRBJ2-7; 9 nucleotides align to TRBD1. The CDR3 sequence is 15 residues long. Unmatched junction bases numbered 7, after V lost 3 bases and J lost 4 bases. CDR1 is SGHTA and CDR2 is FQGNSA in the germline V gene. CDR3 region: CASSFTGTGLYEQYF. CDR3 nucleotides: TGTGCCAGCAGCTTTACCGGGACAGGGCTATACGAGCAGTACTTC.

The chain employs TRBV10-1 and TRBJ2-7; unclear D gene. The CDR3 has 13 amino acids. Trimming cost V 4 bases and J 7 bases, with 14 bases left between them. The germline gives CDR1 WNHNN, CDR2 SYGVQD (reference sequence). CDR3 in DNA: TGCGCCAGCAGTGGTCCCCAGCCTGGGGAGCAGTACTTC. It codes for CASSGPQPGEQYF.

This clonotype showed up just a few times. The chain joins TRBV20-1 to TRBJ2-5, with D tentatively TRBD2 (6 bases). Trimming left V 1 base short and J 5 bases short, with 17 bases between. Germline assignment: CDR1 DFQATT and CDR2 SNEGSKA (reference sequence). The CDR3 extends over 15 amino acids. The CDR3 loop is CSARAGLGGGETQYF. The DNA for the CDR3 is TGCAGTGCTAGAGCGGGCCTCGGGGGTGGGGAGACCCAGTACTTC.

The V call is TRBV12-3 or TRBV12-4, the J call TRBJ1-2; D unresolved. Trimming pared 3 bases from V and 4 bases from J, leaving 6 bases between. This CDR3 is 12 amino acids long. The CDR3 nucleotides read TGTGCCAGCAGTTTCAACCTCTATGGCTACACCTTC. Translated: CASSFNLYGYTF.

There are many counts of this clonotype. V usage is TRBV28 and J usage is TRBJ2-5, with 7 bases fitting TRBD2. Germline values: CDR1 MDHEN, CDR2 SYDVKM. The length of the CDR3 is 14 residues. J gave up 0 bases and V 5 bases, and 3 bases lay outside the gene matches. CDR3 in DNA: TGTGCCAGCAGTCACGCGGGAGACCAAGAGACCCAGTACTTC. Translating it yields CASSHAGDQETQYF. Drawing the rest from reference TRBV28 and TRBJ2-5, the complete variable domain is DVKVTQSSRYLVKRTGEKVFLECVQDMDHENMFWYRQDPGLGLRLIYFSYDVKMKEKGDIPEGYSVSREKKERFSLILESASTNQTSMYLCASSHAGDQETQYFGPGTRLLVL.

The gene calls are TRBV27 and TRBJ2-3; 8 bases fit TRBD2. Germline lookup yields CDR1 MNHEY and CDR2 SMNVEV (reference sequence). Germline trimming cut 1 base from V and 1 base from J; bases unmatched to any gene: 10. The CDR3 extends over 18 amino acids. This chain's CDR3 is CASSLLAGLPLGTDTQYF. The CDR3 DNA sequence: TGTGCCAGCAGTTTATTAGCGGGACTTCCACTAGGCACAGATACGCAGTATTTT.

This clonotype was seen repeatedly, ten times or more. The rearrangement joins TRBV7-3 to TRBJ2-1; 11 bases align to TRBD2. The CDR3 runs 16 residues. Looked up from germline, CDR1 is SGHTA and CDR2 is FQGTGA. V was pared by 0 bases and J by 7 bases, with 5 bases of the junction left unmatched. CDR3 nucleotides: TGTGCCAGCAGCTTAACGTCGCTAGCGGGGGGAAATGAGCAGTTCTTC. Translated, it gives CASSLTSLAGGNEQFF.

The table lists this clonotype with many counts. The rearrangement uses TRBV24-1 and TRBJ2-6; D is ambiguous. The V end lost 3 bases, the J end lost 4 bases, and 9 bases lay between the germline ends. The length of the CDR3 is 15 residues. Germline CDR1 reads KGHDR; CDR2 reads SFDVKD. The CDR3 coding sequence is TGTGCCACCAGTGATGGAGAAACGGGGGCCAACGTCCTGACTTTC. This gives the protein CATSDGETGANVLTF.

The chain combines TRBV11-2 with TRBJ2-7, with a possible D match to TRBD1 (6 bases). The V end lost 3 bases, the J end lost 0 bases, and 24 bases lay between the germline ends. CDR1 and CDR2 from the germline V gene are SGHAT and FQNNGV. The CDR3 is 19 amino acids. The CDR3 loop is CASSFLPGQRVKSSYEQYF. CDR3 sequence (DNA): TGTGCCAGCAGCTTCCTTCCGGGACAAAGAGTGAAGAGCTCCTACGAGCAGTACTTC.

The V and J genes are TRBV6-1 and TRBJ1-4, with 7 bases lining up with TRBD1. The CDR3 totals 13 residues. Germline values: CDR1 MNHNS, CDR2 SASEGT. V shed 6 bases and J 5 bases; nucleotides not matched to a gene: 3. The CDR3 DNA sequence: TGTGCCAGCAGCGCACAGGGGAATGAAAAACTGTTTTTT. This gives the protein CASSAQGNEKLFF.

The chain couples TRBV6-1 to TRBJ2-5; 11 nucleotides agree with TRBD2. The trim removed 6 bases at V and 7 bases at J, leaving 10 bases unmatched. Germline V CDR1 and CDR2: MNHNS, SASEGT. This CDR3 region has 15 residues. CDR3 coding DNA: TGTGCCAGCAGCTTAACCGGGACTAGCGGCGGGACCCAGTACTTC. Translating gives CASSLTGTSGGTQYF.

The gene calls are TRBV7-9 and TRBJ1-1; no definite D call. V was shortened by 3 bases and J by 4 bases, with 12 bases between the two germline ends. This CDR3 is 14 amino acids long. Germline CDR1 reads SEHNR; CDR2 reads FQNEAQ (reference sequence). CDR3 sequence reads: CASSFGQGSTEAFF. The CDR3 DNA reads TGTGCCAGCAGCTTTGGTCAAGGGAGCACTGAAGCTTTCTTT.

The chain carries TRBV28 and TRBJ2-4; D may be TRBD2 (7 bases). V lost 5 bases and J 10 bases, leaving 9 bases between the germline ends. Germline V gene data show CDR1 as MDHEN and CDR2 as SYDVKM. There are 11 residues in the CDR3. CDR3 sequence (DNA): TGTGCCAGCAGTGGGAGGGGGATTCAGTACTTC. Translated: CASSGRGIQYF.

The sample holds a few counts of this clonotype. The genes are TRBV4-1 and TRBJ2-7; TRBD2 agrees at 9 bases. J gave up 0 bases and V 0 bases, and 21 bases lay outside the gene matches. The germline V gene has CDR1 MGHRA and CDR2 YSYEKL. This CDR3 comprises 22 residues. The CDR3 nucleotides read TGCGCCAGCAGCCAAGATTCTCCTGGATTGTGGCGGGAGGGCCGAAGCTCCTACGAGCAGTACTTC. Translating gives CASSQDSPGLWREGRSSYEQYF.

The chain combines TRBV24-1 with TRBJ2-2, with D unresolved. CDR1 and CDR2 from the germline V gene are KGHDR and SFDVKD. The CDR3 length is 15 residues. The germline V and J ends were trimmed by 6 bases and 1 base, with 11 bases remaining between them. CDR3 in amino acids: CATSSSDRNTGELFF. The CDR3 nucleotides read TGTGCCACCAGTTCTTCGGATAGGAACACCGGGGAGCTGTTTTTT.

In this sample, this clonotype turned up a few times. The germline gene is not matched at one end of the junction; a read error may be the cause. The chain is built from TRBV28 and TRBJ2-7; D ambiguous. The CDR3 spans 11 residues. Germline V gene lookup returns CDR1 MDHEN and CDR2 SYDVKM. DNA of the CDR3: TGTGCCAGCAGTCTCTACTACGGGCAGTACTTC. Amino acid sequence: CASSLYYGQYF.